This T cell receptor (beta chain) stems from a study of glioma-infiltrating T cells after dendritic cell vaccination. Per the germline V gene, CDR1 is GTSNPN and CDR2 is SVGIG (reference sequence). The CDR3 covers 19 residues. V trimming: 1 base; J trimming: 11 bases; junction bases outside the gene matches: 22. This table comes from immunoSEQ multiplex PCR, and its TCRdb copy is limited to in-frame clones, with some not included. The top ten clones hold approximately 5% of a sample with under 5,000 clones, roughly 92% of them seen once. The source was blood, collected before dendritic cell vaccination. The V call is TRBV30, the J call TRBJ2-1; TRBD2 agrees at 11 bases. This sequence was found in a human donor with glioblastoma. The CDR3 DNA is TGTGCCTGGAGTGGGCAAAACAAGATTAGCGGGAGGGCGGGGTACCAGCAGTTCTTC. Translated: CAWSGQNKISGRAGYQQFF.